This TCR beta chain derives from a study of OX40 agonist ivuxolimab in advanced cancers. Germline V CDR1 and CDR2: SGDLS, YYNGEE. With 4 bases removed from V and 1 base from J, the gap between germline ends came to 11 bases. This CDR3 contains 15 residues. Some clones are missing from TCRdb's copy, which holds only in-frame ones; the method was immunoSEQ multiplex PCR. The sample contains roughly 89,000 clones, around 83% of which appear only once. The sequence came from an adult with an advanced solid tumor such as melanoma, head and neck, liver or kidney cancer. Specimen: CD4+ or CD8+ T cells sorted from blood, collected in a trial of the OX40 agonist ivuxolimab. This chain links TRBV9 with TRBJ2-2, with TRBD2 as a possible D gene (5 bases). The CDR3: CASSPPTMNTGELFF. CDR3 nucleotides: TGTGCCAGCAGCCCGCCGACTATGAACACCGGGGAGCTGTTTTTT.